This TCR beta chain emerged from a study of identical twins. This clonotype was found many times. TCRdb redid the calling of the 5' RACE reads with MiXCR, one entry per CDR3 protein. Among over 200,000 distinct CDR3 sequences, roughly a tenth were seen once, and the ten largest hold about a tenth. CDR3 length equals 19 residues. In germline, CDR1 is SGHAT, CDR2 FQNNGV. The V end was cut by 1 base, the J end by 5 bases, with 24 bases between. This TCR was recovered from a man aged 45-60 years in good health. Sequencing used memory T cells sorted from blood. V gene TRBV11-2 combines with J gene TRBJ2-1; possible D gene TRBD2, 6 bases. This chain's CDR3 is CASSLVPSLAETPNNEQFF. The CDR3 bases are TGTGCCAGCAGCTTAGTTCCTTCGTTAGCGGAAACCCCCAACAATGAGCAGTTCTTC.